A selection of T cell receptor beta chains follows, all from one sample in a study of shared clonotypes between healthy human individuals. Produced via immunoSEQ multiplex PCR; TCRdb's table is partial and in-frame only. The sample consists of some 320,000 clones, about nine tenths of them appearing once. Sequencing was performed on memory CD8+ T cells sorted from blood. These TCRs come from a man aged 18 to 29 in good health. CDR3s include the opening cysteine and the closing phenylalanine or tryptophan. Fields, in order: CDR3 length, D gene, clone size, V gene, J gene, CDR3 protein, CDR3 DNA. D genes are given only for firm matches. The size entry is marked missing in some rows and otherwise reads once, few, many or a size class.

15	.	.	TRBV7-9	TRBJ2-2	CASSPGLADTGELFF	TGTGCCAGCAGCCCCGGGCTAGCCGACACCGGGGAGCTGTTTTTT
16	TRBD1	few	TRBV4-3	TRBJ2-7	CASSPTLTGELDEQYF	TGCGCCAGCAGCCCAACCCTGACAGGGGAGCTCGACGAGCAGTACTTC
15	TRBD1	.	TRBV6-5	TRBJ1-2	CASSRGTGDPYGYTF	TGTGCCAGCAGCCGCGGGACAGGGGATCCCTACGGCTACACCTTC
14	.	.	TRBV27	TRBJ2-1	CASSLRGSGNEQFF	TGTGCCAGCAGTTTAAGAGGGAGCGGCAATGAGCAGTTCTTC
18	.	.	TRBV9	TRBJ2-1	CASSSSTASLLTYNEQFF	TGTGCCAGCAGCTCATCGACAGCCTCGCTTCTAACCTACAATGAGCAGTTCTTC
15	TRBD2	once	TRBV11-2	TRBJ2-7	CASSFERGPSYEQYF	TGTGCCAGCAGCTTCGAGCGGGGACCCTCCTACGAGCAGTACTTC
15	TRBD1	.	TRBV18	TRBJ2-7	CASSPPMTGGYEQYF	TGTGCCAGCTCACCACCAATGACAGGGGGCTACGAGCAGTACTTC
14	.	.	TRBV25-1	TRBJ2-5	CASSEYGGLETQYF	TGTGCCAGCAGTGAATATGGGGGGTTGGAGACCCAGTACTTC
12	.	.	TRBV9	TRBJ2-3	CASSDNTDTQYF	TGTGCCAGCAGCGATAATACAGATACGCAGTATTTT
14	TRBD1	.	TRBV2	TRBJ2-7	CASGPDRGTYEQYF	TGTGCCAGCGGCCCGGACAGGGGGACCTACGAGCAGTACTTC
16	TRBD2	.	TRBV7-9	TRBJ2-3	CASSFPTSRRTDTQYF	TGTGCCAGCAGCTTCCCGACTAGCAGACGCACAGATACGCAGTATTTT
15	TRBD2	once	TRBV7-9	TRBJ2-1	CASSMEASGYNEQFF	TGTGCCAGCTCCATGGAGGCTAGCGGTTACAATGAGCAGTTCTTC
13	.	.	TRBV11-2	TRBJ1-2	CASSLVVGDGYTF	TGTGCCAGCAGCTTAGTGGTAGGGGATGGCTACACCTTC
15	TRBD2	.	TRBV28	TRBJ2-2	CASSRTSGGTGELFF	TGTGCCAGCAGTCGGACTAGCGGGGGTACCGGGGAGCTGTTTTTT
14	.	.	TRBV4-1	TRBJ2-7	CASSQEGAPYEQYF	TGCGCCAGCAGCCAAGAGGGGGCACCCTACGAGCAGTACTTC
15	.	.	TRBV7-9	TRBJ1-6	CASSETTGLNSPLHF	TGTGCCAGCAGCGAAACGACCGGCCTCAATTCACCCCTCCACTTT
13	.	.	TRBV27	TRBJ1-6	CASSDLGSVPLHF	TGTGCCAGCAGTGACCTCGGGAGTGTCCCCCTCCACTTT
14	.	.	TRBV9	TRBJ2-7	CASSVGGITYEQYF	TGTGCCAGCAGCGTAGGGGGGATAACCTACGAGCAGTACTTC
14	TRBD1	.	TRBV7-9	TRBJ1-2	CASSSPGTDYGYTF	TGTGCCAGCAGCTCACCCGGGACAGACTATGGCTACACCTTC
12	.	.	TRBV19	TRBJ1-1	CANPGTGTEAFF	TGTGCCAACCCCGGGACTGGCACTGAAGCTTTCTTT
15	.	.	TRBV7-9	TRBJ2-3	CASSLGVDQMDTQYF	TGTGCCAGCAGCTTAGGAGTCGACCAGATGGATACGCAGTATTTT
14	.	.	TRBV11-2	TRBJ2-7	CASSLAGNRNEQYF	TGTGCCAGCAGCTTAGCCGGGAATAGGAACGAGCAGTACTTC
16	.	.	TRBV7-6	TRBJ1-2	CASSLGKSGGDYGYTF	TGTGCCAGCAGCTTAGGTAAAAGCGGTGGCGACTATGGCTACACCTTC
15	.	.	TRBV7-9	TRBJ2-1	CASSYRAPLLNEQFF	TGTGCCAGCAGCTACCGGGCCCCGTTGTTGAATGAGCAGTTCTTC
15	TRBD2	.	TRBV7-8	TRBJ2-7	CASSLMGGSSYEQYF	TGTGCCAGCAGCTTAATGGGCGGGAGCTCCTACGAGCAGTACTTC
12	.	.	TRBV6-1	TRBJ2-2	CASRLGIGELFF	TGTGCCAGCCGACTTGGGATCGGGGAGCTGTTTTTT
14	.	.	TRBV7-2	TRBJ2-7	CASSHPGQTYEQYF	TGTGCCAGCAGCCACCCCGGACAGACCTACGAGCAGTACTTC
12	.	.	TRBV9	TRBJ1-2	CASGGDAYGYTF	TGTGCCAGCGGAGGGGACGCCTATGGCTACACCTTC
14	.	.	TRBV28	TRBJ1-2	CASRPRGGVYGYTF	TGTGCCAGCAGGCCAAGAGGGGGTGTGTATGGCTACACCTTC
15	.	once	TRBV6-5	TRBJ1-2	CASSYYSRGEDGYTF	TGTGCCAGCAGTTACTATTCCAGGGGAGAGGATGGCTACACCTTC
16	TRBD2	.	TRBV4-3	TRBJ2-1	CASSGGLAENYNEQFF	TGCGCCAGCAGCGGCGGACTAGCGGAAAATTACAATGAGCAGTTCTTC
15	TRBD2	.	TRBV6-5	TRBJ2-7	CASSAGLAEAYEQYF	TGTGCCAGCAGTGCGGGACTAGCGGAGGCCTACGAGCAGTACTTC
12	.	.	TRBV11-3	TRBJ2-7	CASSLDGLEQYF	TGTGCCAGCAGCTTAGATGGGCTCGAGCAGTACTTC
17	TRBD2	.	TRBV15	TRBJ2-3	CATSGAEGRGRVYTQYF	TGTGCCACCAGCGGGGCCGAGGGGCGGGGGAGAGTATATACGCAGTATTTT
14	.	.	TRBV30	TRBJ1-1	CAWKKTGRGTEAFF	TGTGCCTGGAAGAAAACAGGGAGGGGGACTGAAGCTTTCTTT
14	.	.	TRBV10-2	TRBJ2-7	CASCRIAASYEQYF	TGCGCCAGCTGTAGGATAGCGGCCTCCTACGAGCAGTACTTC
14	TRBD1	.	TRBV18	TRBJ2-1	CASSPGTGGNEQFF	TGTGCCAGCTCACCAGGGACAGGGGGCAATGAGCAGTTCTTC
17	TRBD2	.	TRBV7-8	TRBJ2-2	CASSIDPPGRATGELFF	TGTGCCAGCAGTATAGACCCCCCCGGGAGGGCCACCGGGGAGCTGTTTTTT
12	.	.	TRBV7-9	TRBJ2-7	CASSNRGYEQYF	TGTGCCAGCAGCAACCGGGGTTACGAGCAGTACTTC
15	TRBD1	.	TRBV27	TRBJ1-6	CASSPRTGTRAPLHF	TGTGCCAGCAGTCCCCGGACAGGGACAAGAGCACCCCTCCACTTT
17	TRBD2	.	TRBV27	TRBJ2-1	CASSQGLAGGLVDEQFF	TGTGCCAGCAGTCAGGGACTAGCGGGAGGTCTCGTCGATGAGCAGTTCTTC
13	.	.	TRBV11-2	TRBJ1-1	CASSLGRNTEAFF	TGTGCCAGCAGCTTAGGCAGGAACACTGAAGCTTTCTTT
16	TRBD1	.	TRBV6-5	TRBJ2-2	CASSYSGDRVTGELFF	TGTGCCAGCAGTTACTCAGGGGACAGGGTCACCGGGGAGCTGTTTTTT
16	TRBD1	.	TRBV6-1	TRBJ1-5	CASSADVQGGNQPQHF	TGTGCCAGCAGTGCGGACGTACAGGGGGGCAATCAGCCCCAGCATTTT
14	.	.	TRBV6-4	TRBJ2-1	CASSDSAGNNEQFF	TGTGCCAGCAGTGACTCGGCAGGGAACAATGAGCAGTTCTTC
13	.	.	TRBV9	TRBJ2-1	CASSVTDYNEQFF	TGTGCCAGCAGCGTAACGGACTACAATGAGCAGTTCTTC
13	.	once	TRBV6-1	TRBJ2-2	CASSLLDTGELFF	TGTGCCAGCAGTCTCCTGGACACCGGGGAGCTGTTTTTT
15	.	.	TRBV27	TRBJ2-2	CASSLAGVGTGELFF	TGTGCCAGCAGTTTAGCAGGGGTCGGCACCGGGGAGCTGTTTTTT
15	.	.	TRBV7-8	TRBJ1-3	CASRHRPAGGNTIYF	TGTGCCAGCAGACACAGGCCGGCGGGAGGAAACACCATATATTTT
11	.	.	TRBV19	TRBJ1-2	CASSTGFGYTF	TGTGCCAGTAGCACAGGGTTTGGCTACACCTTC
16	.	.	TRBV21-1	TRBJ1-6	CASSKEGIPYNSPLHF	TGTGCCAGCAGCAAAGAGGGAATCCCCTATAATTCACCCCTCCACTTT
13	.	.	TRBV6-5	TRBJ2-2	CASSYSEGGELFF	TGTGCCAGCAGTTACTCAGAGGGCGGGGAGCTGTTTTTT
12	.	.	TRBV27	TRBJ2-7	CASSLNGDEQYF	TGTGCCAGCAGTTTGAACGGTGACGAGCAGTACTTC
15	TRBD2	.	TRBV5-8	TRBJ2-7	CASSLLAGLSYEQYF	TGTGCCAGCAGCTTGTTAGCGGGACTCTCCTACGAGCAGTACTTC
15	.	.	TRBV7-6	TRBJ2-3	CASSLLRGAKDTQYF	TGTGCCAGCAGCTTATTACGGGGGGCGAAAGATACGCAGTATTTT